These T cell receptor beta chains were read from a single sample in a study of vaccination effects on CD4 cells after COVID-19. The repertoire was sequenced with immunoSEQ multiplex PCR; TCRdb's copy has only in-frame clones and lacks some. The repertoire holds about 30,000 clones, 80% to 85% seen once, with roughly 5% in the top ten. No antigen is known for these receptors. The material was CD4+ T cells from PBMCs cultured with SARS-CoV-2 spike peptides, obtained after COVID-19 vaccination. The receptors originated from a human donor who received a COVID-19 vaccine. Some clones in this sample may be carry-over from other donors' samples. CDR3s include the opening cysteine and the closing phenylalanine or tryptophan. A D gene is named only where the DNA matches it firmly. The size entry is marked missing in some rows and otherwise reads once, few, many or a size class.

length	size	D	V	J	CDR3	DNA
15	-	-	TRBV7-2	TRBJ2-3	CASRAVLIRTDTQYF	TGTGCCAGCAGGGCAGTGTTAATTCGCACAGATACGCAGTATTTT
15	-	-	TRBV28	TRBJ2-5	CASSYNTGLQETQYF	TGTGCCAGCAGCTACAACACAGGGTTACAAGAGACCCAGTACTTC
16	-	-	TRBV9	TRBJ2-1	CASSRLGQSTYNEQFF	TGTGCCAGCAGCCGCCTCGGACAGTCGACCTACAATGAGCAGTTCTTC
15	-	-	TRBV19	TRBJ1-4	CASSSQTDSGEKLFF	TGTGCCAGTAGTTCACAGACGGATTCAGGTGAAAAACTGTTTTTT
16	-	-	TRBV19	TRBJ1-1	CASSIPQGNENTEAFF	TGTGCCAGTAGTATCCCACAGGGTAACGAGAACACTGAAGCTTTCTTT
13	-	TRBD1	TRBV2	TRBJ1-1	CASIRTGITEAFF	TGTGCCAGCATACGGACAGGGATCACTGAAGCTTTCTTT
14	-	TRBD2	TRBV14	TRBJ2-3	CASSRGGSTDTQYF	TGTGCCAGCAGCCGGGGGGGGAGCACAGATACGCAGTATTTT
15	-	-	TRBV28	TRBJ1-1	CASRYESLRGTEAFF	TGTGCCAGCAGATACGAGAGTTTAAGGGGGACTGAAGCTTTCTTT
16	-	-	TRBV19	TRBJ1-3	CASSIQEIYSGNTIYF	TGTGCCAGTAGTATACAGGAGATTTACTCTGGAAACACCATATATTTT
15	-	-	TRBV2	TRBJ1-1	CASSEAYPGGTEAFF	TGTGCCAGCAGTGAAGCCTACCCCGGGGGGACTGAAGCTTTCTTT
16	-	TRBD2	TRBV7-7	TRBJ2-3	CASSQRSGGGTDTQYF	TGTGCCAGCAGCCAGAGAAGCGGGGGGGGCACAGATACGCAGTATTTT
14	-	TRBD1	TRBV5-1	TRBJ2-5	CASSRDSGQETQYF	TGCGCCAGCAGCCGGGACAGTGGTCAAGAGACCCAGTACTTC
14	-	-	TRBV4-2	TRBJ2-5	CASSQVGYQETQYF	TGTGCCAGCAGCCAAGTGGGGTACCAAGAGACCCAGTACTTC
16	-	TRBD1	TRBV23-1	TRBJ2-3	CASSQTTGTGSDTQYF	TGCGCCAGCAGTCAAACGACAGGGACAGGGTCAGATACGCAGTATTTT
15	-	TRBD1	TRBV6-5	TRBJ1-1	CASRRQGGVNTEAFF	TGTGCCAGCAGGCGACAGGGGGGAGTGAACACTGAAGCTTTCTTT
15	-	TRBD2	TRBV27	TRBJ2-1	CASTPRGGGYNEQFF	TGTGCCAGCACCCCGCGCGGGGGGGGATACAATGAGCAGTTCTTC
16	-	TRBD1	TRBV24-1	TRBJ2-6	CAISRDRGPGANVLTF	TGTGCCATCTCCCGGGACAGGGGGCCTGGGGCCAACGTCCTGACTTTC
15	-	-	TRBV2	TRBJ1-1	CASTLSGGVNTEAFF	TGTGCCAGCACCCTCTCAGGAGGGGTGAACACTGAAGCTTTCTTT
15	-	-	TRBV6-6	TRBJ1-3	CASSKLDSFGNTIYF	TGTGCCAGCAGTAAACTGGACAGTTTTGGAAACACCATATATTTT
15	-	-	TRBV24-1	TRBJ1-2	CATSDLREVRDGYTF	TGTGCCACCAGTGATTTGAGGGAGGTTAGGGACGGCTACACCTTC
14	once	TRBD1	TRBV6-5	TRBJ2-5	CASSSWTGQETQYF	TGTGCCAGCAGTTCTTGGACAGGGCAAGAGACCCAGTACTTC
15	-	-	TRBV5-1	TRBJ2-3	CASSYIGEGGDTQYF	TGCGCCAGCAGCTACATAGGGGAAGGGGGAGATACGCAGTATTTT
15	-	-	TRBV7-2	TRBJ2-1	CASSLGSWSRREQFF	TGTGCCAGCAGCTTAGGGTCGTGGAGTCGACGTGAGCAGTTCTTC
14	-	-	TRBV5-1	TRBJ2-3	CASSRGVGTDTQYF	TGCGCCAGCAGTAGGGGGGTAGGGACAGATACGCAGTATTTT
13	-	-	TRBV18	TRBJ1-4	CASSQGQDEKLFF	TGTGCCAGCTCACAGGGGCAGGATGAAAAACTGTTTTTT
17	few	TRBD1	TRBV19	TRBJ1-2	CASSISPGQGAVYGYTF	TGTGCCAGTAGTATATCCCCGGGACAGGGGGCTGTCTATGGCTACACCTTC
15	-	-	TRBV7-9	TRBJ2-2	CASSLGDTNTGELFF	TGTGCCAGCAGCTTGGGGGACACCAACACCGGGGAGCTGTTTTTT
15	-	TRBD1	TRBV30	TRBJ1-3	CAWRKDRGHGNTIYF	TGTGCCTGGAGAAAGGACAGGGGGCATGGAAACACCATATATTTT
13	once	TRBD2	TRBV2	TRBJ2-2	CASGTRGTGELFF	TGTGCCAGCGGGACTAGGGGAACCGGGGAGCTGTTTTTT
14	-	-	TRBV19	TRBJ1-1	CASSIGEANTEAFF	TGTGCCAGTAGTATAGGGGAAGCGAACACTGAAGCTTTCTTT
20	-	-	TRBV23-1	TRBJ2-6	CASSQSRTEGSSSGANVLTF	TGCGCCAGCAGTCAATCAAGGACAGAGGGATCAAGCTCTGGGGCCAACGTCCTGACTTTC
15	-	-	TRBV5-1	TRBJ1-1	CASSRTGTMNTEAFF	TGCGCCAGCAGCCGTACCGGGACCATGAACACTGAAGCTTTCTTT
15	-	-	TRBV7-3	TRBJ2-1	CASSPRVGGRNEQFF	TGTGCCAGCAGCCCAAGGGTGGGGGGACGGAATGAGCAGTTCTTC
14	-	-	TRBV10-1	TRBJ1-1	CASSAGGLNTEAFF	TGCGCCAGCAGTGCTGGGGGGTTGAACACTGAAGCTTTCTTT
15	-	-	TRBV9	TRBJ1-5	CASSVGPETNQPQHF	TGTGCCAGCAGCGTAGGTCCCGAAACGAATCAGCCCCAGCATTTT
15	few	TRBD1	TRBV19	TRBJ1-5	CASTTGQGSLGPQHF	TGTGCCAGTACCACGGGACAGGGGAGTTTGGGGCCCCAGCATTTT
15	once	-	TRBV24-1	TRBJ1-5	CATSGSGISNQPQHF	TGTGCCACCAGTGGATCCGGGATAAGCAATCAGCCCCAGCATTTT
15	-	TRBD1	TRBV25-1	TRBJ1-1	CASSGGQARNTEAFF	TGTGCCAGCAGTGGAGGACAGGCGCGGAACACTGAAGCTTTCTTT
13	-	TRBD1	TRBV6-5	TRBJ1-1	CASSSPTGTEAFF	TGTGCCAGCAGTTCCCCGACAGGGACTGAAGCTTTCTTT
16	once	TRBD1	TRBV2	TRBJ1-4	CASIRFRDRPNEKLFF	TGTGCCAGCATAAGGTTTCGGGACAGGCCGAATGAAAAACTGTTTTTT
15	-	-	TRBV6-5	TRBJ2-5	CASSPSRGYGETQYF	TGTGCCAGCAGTCCCTCCAGGGGCTATGGAGAGACCCAGTACTTC
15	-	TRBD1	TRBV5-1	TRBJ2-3	CASSETGVSTDTQYF	TGCGCCAGCAGCGAGACAGGGGTAAGCACAGATACGCAGTATTTT